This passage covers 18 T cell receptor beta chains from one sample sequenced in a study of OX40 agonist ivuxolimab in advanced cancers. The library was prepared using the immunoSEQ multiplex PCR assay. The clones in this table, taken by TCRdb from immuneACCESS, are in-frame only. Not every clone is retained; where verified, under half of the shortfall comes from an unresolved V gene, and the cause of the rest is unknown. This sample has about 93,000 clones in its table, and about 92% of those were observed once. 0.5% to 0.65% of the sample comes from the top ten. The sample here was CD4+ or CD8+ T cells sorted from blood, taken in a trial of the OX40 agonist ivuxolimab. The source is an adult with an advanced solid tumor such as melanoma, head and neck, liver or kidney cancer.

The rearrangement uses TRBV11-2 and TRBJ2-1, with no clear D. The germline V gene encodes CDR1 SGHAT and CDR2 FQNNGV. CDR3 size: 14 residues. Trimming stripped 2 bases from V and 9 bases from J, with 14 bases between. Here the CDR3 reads CASSLSFRGGEQFF. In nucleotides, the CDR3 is TGTGCCAGCAGCTTATCTTTCCGAGGCGGTGAGCAGTTCTTC.

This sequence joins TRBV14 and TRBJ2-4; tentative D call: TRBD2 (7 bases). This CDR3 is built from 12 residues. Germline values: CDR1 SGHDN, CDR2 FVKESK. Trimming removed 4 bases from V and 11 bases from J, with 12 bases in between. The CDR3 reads CASSPGGPVQYF. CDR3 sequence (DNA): TGTGCCAGCAGCCCGGGGGGCCCGGTTCAGTACTTC.

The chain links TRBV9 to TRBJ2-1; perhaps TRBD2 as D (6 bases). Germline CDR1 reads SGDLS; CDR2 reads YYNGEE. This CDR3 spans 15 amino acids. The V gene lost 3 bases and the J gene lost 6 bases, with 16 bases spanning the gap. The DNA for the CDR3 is TGTGCCAGCAGCGCCAAGGCCATGACTAGCAATGAGCAGTTCTTC. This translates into CASSAKAMTSNEQFF.

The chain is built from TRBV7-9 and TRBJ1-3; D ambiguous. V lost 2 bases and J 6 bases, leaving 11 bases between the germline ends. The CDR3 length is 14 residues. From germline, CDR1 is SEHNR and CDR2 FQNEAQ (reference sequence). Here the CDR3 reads CASSLTQSENTIYF. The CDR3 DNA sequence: TGTGCCAGCAGCTTAACCCAAAGTGAAAACACCATATATTTT.

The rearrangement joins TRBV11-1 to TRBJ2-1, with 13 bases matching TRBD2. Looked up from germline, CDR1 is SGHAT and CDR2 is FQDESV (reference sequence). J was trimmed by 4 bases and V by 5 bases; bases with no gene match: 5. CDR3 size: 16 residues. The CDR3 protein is CASSRGLAGPYNEQFF. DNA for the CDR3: TGTGCCAGCAGCAGGGGACTAGCGGGACCTTACAATGAGCAGTTCTTC. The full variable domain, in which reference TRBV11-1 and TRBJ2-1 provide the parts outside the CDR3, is EAEVAQSPRYKITEKSQAVAFWCDPISGHATLYWYRQILGQGPELLVQFQDESVVDDSQLPKDRFSAERLKGVDSTLKIQPAELGDSAMYLCASSRGLAGPYNEQFFGPGTRLTVL.

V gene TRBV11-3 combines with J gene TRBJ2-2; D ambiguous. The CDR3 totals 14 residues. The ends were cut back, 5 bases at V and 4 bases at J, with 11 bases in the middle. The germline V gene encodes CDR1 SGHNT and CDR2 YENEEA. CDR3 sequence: CASSPHSVTGELFF. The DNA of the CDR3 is TGTGCCAGCAGCCCCCACAGCGTCACCGGGGAGCTGTTTTTT.

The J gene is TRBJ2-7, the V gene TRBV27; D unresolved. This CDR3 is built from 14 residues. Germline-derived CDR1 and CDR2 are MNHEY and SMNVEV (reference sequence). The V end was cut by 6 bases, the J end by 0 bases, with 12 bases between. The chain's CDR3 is CASSLDWSSYEQYF. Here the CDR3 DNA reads TGTGCCAGCAGCCTAGACTGGAGCTCCTACGAGCAGTACTTC.

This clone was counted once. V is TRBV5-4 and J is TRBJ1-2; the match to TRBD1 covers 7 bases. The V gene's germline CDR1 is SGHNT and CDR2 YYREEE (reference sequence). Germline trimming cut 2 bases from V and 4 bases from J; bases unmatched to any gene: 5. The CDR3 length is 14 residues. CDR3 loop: CASSFQGGIYGYTF. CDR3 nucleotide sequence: TGTGCCAGCAGCTTTCAGGGGGGGATCTATGGCTACACCTTC.

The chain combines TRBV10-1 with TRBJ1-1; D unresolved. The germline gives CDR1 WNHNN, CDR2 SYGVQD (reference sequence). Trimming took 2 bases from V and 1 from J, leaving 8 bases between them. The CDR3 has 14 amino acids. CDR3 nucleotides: TGCGCCAGCAGTGAGGGAGTTTGGAACACTGAAGCTTTCTTT. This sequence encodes CASSEGVWNTEAFF.

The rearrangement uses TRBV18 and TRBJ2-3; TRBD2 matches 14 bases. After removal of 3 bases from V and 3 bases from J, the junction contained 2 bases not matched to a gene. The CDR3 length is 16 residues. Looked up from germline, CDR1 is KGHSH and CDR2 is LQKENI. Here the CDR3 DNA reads TGTGCCAGCTCACCGCGGACTAGCGGGGGGACAGATACGCAGTATTTT. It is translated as CASSPRTSGGTDTQYF.

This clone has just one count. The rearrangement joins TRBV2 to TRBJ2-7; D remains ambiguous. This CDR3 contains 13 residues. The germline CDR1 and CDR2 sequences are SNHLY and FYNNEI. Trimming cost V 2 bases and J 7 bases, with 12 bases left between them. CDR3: CASSELSLSEQYF. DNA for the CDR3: TGTGCCAGCAGTGAACTATCCCTCAGTGAGCAGTACTTC.

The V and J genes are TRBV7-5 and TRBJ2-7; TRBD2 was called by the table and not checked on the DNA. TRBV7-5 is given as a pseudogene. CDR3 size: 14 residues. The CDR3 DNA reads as TGTGCCAGAAGCTTGGGCGGGATGACCTACGAGCAGTACTTC. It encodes CARSLGGMTYEQYF.

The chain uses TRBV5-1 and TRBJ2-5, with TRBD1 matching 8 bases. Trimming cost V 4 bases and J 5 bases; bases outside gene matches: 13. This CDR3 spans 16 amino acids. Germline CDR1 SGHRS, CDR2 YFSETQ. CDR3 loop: CASSPDGTGAYETQYF. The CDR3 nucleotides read TGCGCCAGCAGCCCTGATGGGACAGGCGCATATGAGACCCAGTACTTC.

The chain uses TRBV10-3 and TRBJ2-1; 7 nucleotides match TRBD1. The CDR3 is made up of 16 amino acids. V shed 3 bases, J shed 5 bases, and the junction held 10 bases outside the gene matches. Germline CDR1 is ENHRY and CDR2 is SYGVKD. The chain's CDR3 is CAISDRGPSRDNEQFF. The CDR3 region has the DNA TGTGCCATCAGTGATAGGGGGCCCTCCCGAGACAATGAGCAGTTCTTC.

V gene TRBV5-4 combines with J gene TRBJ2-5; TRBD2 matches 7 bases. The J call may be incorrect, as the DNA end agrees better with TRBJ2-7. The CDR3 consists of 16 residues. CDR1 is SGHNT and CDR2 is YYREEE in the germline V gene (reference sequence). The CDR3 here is CASSLDPASGSYEQYF. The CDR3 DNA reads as TGTGCCAGCAGCTTGGACCCTGCTAGCGGCTCCTACGAGCAGTACTTC.

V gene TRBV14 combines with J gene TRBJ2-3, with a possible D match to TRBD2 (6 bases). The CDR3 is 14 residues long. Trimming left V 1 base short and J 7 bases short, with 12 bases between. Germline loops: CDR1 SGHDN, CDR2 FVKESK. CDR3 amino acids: CASSQVGGGNTQYF. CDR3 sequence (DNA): TGTGCCAGCAGCCAAGTCGGGGGTGGCAATACGCAGTATTTT. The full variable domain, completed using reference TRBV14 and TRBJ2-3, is EAGVTQFPSHSVIEKGQTVTLRCDPISGHDNLYWYRRVMGKEIKFLLHFVKESKQDESGMPNNRFLAERTGGTYSTLKVQPAELEDSGVYFCASSQVGGGNTQYFGPGTRLTVL.

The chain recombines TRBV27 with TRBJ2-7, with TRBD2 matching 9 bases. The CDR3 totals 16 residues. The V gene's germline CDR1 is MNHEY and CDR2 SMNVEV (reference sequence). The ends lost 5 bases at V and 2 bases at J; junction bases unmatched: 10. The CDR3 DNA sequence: TGTGCCAGCAGTCCACTAATAGCGGGAGTGCCCTACGAGCAGTACTTC. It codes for CASSPLIAGVPYEQYF.

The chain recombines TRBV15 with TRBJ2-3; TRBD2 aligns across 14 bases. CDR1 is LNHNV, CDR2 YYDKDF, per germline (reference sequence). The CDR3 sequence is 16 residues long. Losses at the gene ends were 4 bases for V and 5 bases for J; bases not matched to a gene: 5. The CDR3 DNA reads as TGTGCCACCAGCATTCGACTAGCGGGAGGGATAGATACGCAGTATTTT. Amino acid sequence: CATSIRLAGGIDTQYF.